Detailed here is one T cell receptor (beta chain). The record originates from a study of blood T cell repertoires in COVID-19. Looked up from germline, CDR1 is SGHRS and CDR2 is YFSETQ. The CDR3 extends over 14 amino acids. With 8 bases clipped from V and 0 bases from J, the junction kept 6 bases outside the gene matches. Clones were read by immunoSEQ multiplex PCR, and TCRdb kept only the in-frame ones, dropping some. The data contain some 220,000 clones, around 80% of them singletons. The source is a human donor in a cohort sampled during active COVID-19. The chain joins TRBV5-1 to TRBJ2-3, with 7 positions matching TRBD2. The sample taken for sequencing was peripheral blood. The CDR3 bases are TGCGCCAGTCTGGGGGGGATTAGCACAGATACGCAGTATTTT. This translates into CASLGGISTDTQYF.